These 20 T cell receptor beta chains were sequenced from one sample in a study of graft-versus-host responses after intestinal transplantation. TCRdb keeps only in-frame clones here, not all; method: immunoSEQ multiplex PCR. Counted here are tens of thousands of clones, 80% to 90% occurring once; the ten biggest clones make up approximately 1.6%. The source material was PBMCs, sampled 26 days after transplant. Receptor source: a human patient who received an intestinal transplant, so some T cells may come from the graft donor.

This chain links TRBV6-1 with TRBJ2-7; D might be TRBD1 (5 bases). This CDR3 spans 13 amino acids. Trimming pared 3 bases from V and 6 bases from J, leaving 12 bases between. CDR1 is MNHNS, CDR2 SASEGT, per germline. CDR3 sequence (DNA): TGTGCCAGCAGTGAGTGGGGCCACGGCGAGCAGTACGTC. This encodes CASSEWGHGEQYV.

The V and J genes are TRBV25-1 and TRBJ1-6, with 9 bases aligning to TRBD1. V was pared by 0 bases and J by 11 bases, with 2 bases of the junction left unmatched. CDR1 is MGHDK, CDR2 SYGVNS, per germline. The CDR3 consists of 14 residues. The CDR3 here is CASSEYGQGTPLHF. CDR3 sequence (DNA): TGTGCCAGCAGTGAATACGGACAGGGGACACCCCTCCACTTT.

This chain links TRBV6-6 with TRBJ2-1; D perhaps matches TRBD2 (5 bases). This CDR3 has 14 amino acids. V was pared by 2 bases and J by 7 bases, with 12 bases between. From germline, CDR1 is MNHNY and CDR2 SVGAGI (reference sequence). The CDR3 reads CASSYLQWENEQFF. The CDR3 DNA follows: TGTGCCAGCAGTTACCTCCAGTGGGAGAATGAGCAGTTCTTC.

This clone was seen once. J is TRBJ2-2 and V is TRBV10-3; 8 bases agree with TRBD1. From germline, CDR1 is ENHRY and CDR2 SYGVKD. V was clipped by 2 bases and J by 4 bases; unmatched bases: 0. The CDR3 runs to 14 residues. CDR3 residues: CAISEGQGTGELFF. The CDR3 DNA is TGTGCCATCAGTGAGGGACAGGGCACCGGGGAGCTGTTTTTT.

The chain is built from TRBV28 and TRBJ1-5; 9 bases match TRBD1. V dropped 7 bases and J dropped 3; count of bases not matched to a gene: 7. In germline, CDR1 is MDHEN, CDR2 SYDVKM. The CDR3 has 15 amino acids. The CDR3 here is CASMTGGMINQPQHF. As DNA, the CDR3 is TGTGCCAGCATGACAGGGGGTATGATCAATCAGCCCCAGCATTTT. Combining the CDR3 with reference TRBV28 and TRBJ1-5 gives the whole variable domain DVKVTQSSRYLVKRTGEKVFLECVQDMDHENMFWYRQDPGLGLRLIYFSYDVKMKEKGDIPEGYSVSREKKERFSLILESASTNQTSMYLCASMTGGMINQPQHFGDGTRLSIL.

This rearrangement joins TRBV6-6 to TRBJ1-2; 8 nucleotides match TRBD1. This CDR3 region has 13 residues. CDR1 is MNHNY and CDR2 is SVGAGI in the germline V gene (reference sequence). J was trimmed by 0 bases and V by 11 bases; bases with no gene match: 5. This CDR3 reads CAGTQGANYGYTF. For the CDR3, the DNA is TGTGCCGGCACACAGGGGGCTAACTATGGCTACACCTTC.

This clone was recorded once. The V call is TRBV30, the J call TRBJ2-2; TRBD1 is a possible D gene (6 bases). Germline V lookup: CDR1 GTSNPN, CDR2 SVGIG (reference sequence). The V end lost 0 bases, the J end lost 0 bases, and 8 bases lay between the germline ends. The CDR3 length is 15 residues. The CDR3 is CAWSVGQTNTGELFF. The CDR3 bases are TGTGCCTGGAGTGTGGGACAAACGAACACCGGGGAGCTGTTTTTT.

J is TRBJ2-1 and V is TRBV2; TRBD2 might be the D (6 bases). V lost 3 bases to trimming and J lost 7 bases, with 16 bases between them. Germline-derived CDR1 and CDR2 are SNHLY and FYNNEI. The CDR3 runs 15 residues. The CDR3 DNA follows: TGTGCCAGCAGTGAGAACACCGGGAGACTAAATGAGCAGTTCTTC. Translating it yields CASSENTGRLNEQFF.

The V gene is TRBV6-6, the J gene TRBJ1-3; D may be TRBD1 (6 bases). The V and J ends lost 5 bases and 0 bases respectively, with 14 bases between them. Germline V gene lookup returns CDR1 MNHNY and CDR2 SVGAGI (reference sequence). The CDR3 extends over 16 amino acids. Written as DNA, the CDR3 is TGTGCCAGCAGTGTCAAAGGGGGACACTCTGGAAACACCATATATTTT. This gives the protein CASSVKGGHSGNTIYF.

The chain employs TRBV7-9 and TRBJ2-1, with TRBD2 matching 12 bases. Germline trimming cut 2 bases from V and 5 bases from J; bases unmatched to any gene: 4. The CDR3 loop spans 16 amino acids. The V gene's germline CDR1 is SEHNR and CDR2 FQNEAQ (reference sequence). The CDR3 spells CASSLLAGGLDNEQFF. In nucleotides, the CDR3 is TGTGCCAGCAGCTTACTAGCGGGGGGGTTGGACAATGAGCAGTTCTTC.

V is TRBV4-2 and J is TRBJ1-1; TRBD1 matches at 8 bases. Looked up from germline, CDR1 is LGHNA and CDR2 is YNFKEQ. V was clipped by 0 bases and J by 4 bases; unmatched bases: 16. The CDR3 has 19 amino acids. The CDR3 DNA is TGTGCCAGCAGCCAAGAGTCGGACAGGGTAGTGGGATTCGGCACTGAAGCTTTCTTT. This encodes CASSQESDRVVGFGTEAFF.

The chain couples TRBV7-2 to TRBJ2-7, with D perhaps matching TRBD1 (5 bases). CDR3 length equals 13 residues. The V gene's germline CDR1 is SGHTA and CDR2 FQGNSA. With 1 base removed from V and 2 bases from J, the gap between germline ends came to 6 bases. CDR3 residues: CASSLGTTYEQYF. CDR3 sequence (DNA): TGTGCCAGCAGCTTAGGGACAACCTACGAGCAGTACTTC. The variable domain in full, completed from reference TRBV7-2 and TRBJ2-7, reads GAGVSQSPSNKVTEKGKDVELRCDPISGHTALYWYRQSLGQGLEFLIYFQGNSAPDKSGLPSDRFSAERTGGSVSTLTIQRTQQEDSAVYLCASSLGTTYEQYFGPGTRLTVT.

This clone was recorded only once. The J gene is TRBJ1-2, the V gene TRBV6-5, with 7 nucleotides matching TRBD1. The trim removed 7 bases at V and 4 bases at J, leaving 9 bases unmatched. The CDR3 has 14 amino acids. Germline loops: CDR1 MNHEY, CDR2 SVGAGI. In nucleotides, the CDR3 is TGTGCCAGCACTCCGGACAGGTGGAGCTATGGCTACACCTTC. Translating gives CASTPDRWSYGYTF.

The rearrangement links TRBV2 to TRBJ1-5, with D perhaps matching TRBD1 (5 bases). There are 12 residues in the CDR3. CDR1 SNHLY and CDR2 FYNNEI come from the germline V gene. Between the trimmed V and J ends, which lost 6 bases and 11 bases, there was a span of 14 bases. The CDR3, as DNA: TGTGCCAGCAGCTCCGACAGCCCGACCCAGCATTTT. This encodes CASSSDSPTQHF.

About this clone itself: This is likely a read error, given that the CDR3 carries no conserved phenylalanine or tryptophan at its end. The CDR3 here is CASSHSWSPGIYEQYS. The CDR3 DNA follows: TGTGCCAGCAGCCATAGTTGGTCCCCAGGGATCTACGAGCAGTACTCC. The V and J genes are TRBV27 and TRBJ2-7; possible D gene TRBD1, 5 bases. V lost 6 bases, J lost 3 bases, and 21 bases lay in between. The CDR3 loop spans 16 amino acids. Germline CDR1 MNHEY, CDR2 SMNVEV (reference sequence).

CDR3 loop: CASRLGGISYNEQFF. The DNA for the CDR3 is TGTGCCAGCAGGCTAGGCGGGATCTCCTACAATGAGCAGTTCTTC. The chain links TRBV28 to TRBJ2-1, with D maybe TRBD2 (6 bases). The V end lost 6 bases, the J end lost 0 bases, and 12 bases lay between the germline ends. The CDR3 is made up of 15 amino acids. The germline gives CDR1 MDHEN, CDR2 SYDVKM.

This clone has a single count. This rearrangement joins TRBV5-1 to TRBJ1-6; TRBD1 aligns across 7 bases. Germline V gives CDR1 SGHRS, CDR2 YFSETQ. The CDR3 is 16 residues long. V shed 4 bases, J shed 3 bases, and the junction held 7 bases outside the gene matches. CDR3 in amino acids: CASSLPDRDYNSPLHF. The CDR3 coding sequence is TGCGCCAGCAGCCTTCCTGACAGGGACTATAATTCACCCCTCCACTTT. Full variable domain (missing parts from reference TRBV5-1 and TRBJ1-6): KAGVTQTPRYLIKTRGQQVTLSCSPISGHRSVSWYQQTPGQGLQFLFEYFSETQRNKGNFPGRFSGRQFSNSRSEMNVSTLELGDSALYLCASSLPDRDYNSPLHFGNGTRLTVT.

The V call is TRBV2, the J call TRBJ1-1; tentatively, D is TRBD1 (5 bases). Between the trimmed V and J ends, which lost 4 bases and 3 bases, there was a span of 9 bases. The germline V gene has CDR1 SNHLY and CDR2 FYNNEI. CDR3 length: 13 residues. The CDR3 reads CASSGRGYTEAFF. CDR3 nucleotides: TGTGCCAGCAGTGGGCGGGGCTACACTGAAGCTTTCTTT.

V is TRBV7-2 and J is TRBJ2-3, with no clear D. CDR3 size: 13 residues. In germline, CDR1 is SGHTA, CDR2 FQGNSA. V was shortened by 4 bases and J by 4 bases, with 9 bases between the two germline ends. CDR3 residues: CASSSVASDTQYF. CDR3 DNA: TGTGCCAGCAGCTCTGTGGCATCAGATACGCAGTATTTT. The variable domain in full, completed from reference TRBV7-2 and TRBJ2-3, reads GAGVSQSPSNKVTEKGKDVELRCDPISGHTALYWYRQSLGQGLEFLIYFQGNSAPDKSGLPSDRFSAERTGGSVSTLTIQRTQQEDSAVYLCASSSVASDTQYFGPGTRLTVL.

This chain connects TRBV19 to TRBJ2-1; D possibly corresponds to TRBD2 (6 bases). V lost 1 base and J 2 bases, leaving 9 bases between the germline ends. Germline loops: CDR1 LNHDA, CDR2 SQIVND (reference sequence). This CDR3 spans 15 amino acids. CDR3 protein: CASSIVGTPYNEQFF. CDR3 nucleotide sequence: TGTGCCAGTAGTATAGTCGGGACTCCCTACAATGAGCAGTTCTTC.